These 25 T cell receptor beta chains were sequenced from one sample in a study of identical twins. TCRdb re-analysed the 5' RACE reads in MiXCR, keeping a single row per CDR3 protein. The sample lists about 570,000 distinct CDR3 sequences; more than 9% were seen once. This sample was shared with a second study, whose subject was yellow fever vaccine responses in identical twins.

Sequenced input: PBMCs. All receptors derive from a woman aged 18-29 years in good health.

In regard to this clonotype: The germline gene is not matched at one end of the junction; a read error may be the cause. The chain employs TRBV7-7 and TRBJ2-5; D might be TRBD2 (6 bases). Germline V lookup: CDR1 SSHAT, CDR2 FNYEAQ (reference sequence). The CDR3 contains 13 residues. CDR3 bases: TGTGCTAGCAGCTTGGGGACTTGGGAGACCCAGTACTTC. Its protein product is CASSLGTWETQYF. The full variable domain, in which reference TRBV7-7 and TRBJ2-5 provide the parts outside the CDR3, is GAGVSQSPRYKVTKRGQDVTLRCDPISSHATLYWYQQALGQGPEFLTYFNYEAQPDKSGLPSDRFSAERPEGSISTLTIQRTEQRDSAMYRCASSLGTWETQYFGPGTRLLVL.

This clonotype was seen only a few times. The J gene is TRBJ2-5, the V gene TRBV12-3 or TRBV12-4; no reliable D call. The CDR3 extends over 16 amino acids. V dropped 2 bases and J dropped 0 bases, with 13 bases sitting between them. The CDR3 loop reads CASSLMGMGYQETQYF. The CDR3 nucleotides are TGTGCCAGCAGTTTAATGGGGATGGGGTACCAAGAGACCCAGTACTTC.

The CDR3 DNA sequence: TGCAGTGCTAGTAGCACAGGCCGTAGCAATCAGCCCCAGCATTTT. Amino acids: CSASSTGRSNQPQHF. The rearrangement uses TRBV20-1 and TRBJ1-5; a possible D gene is TRBD1 (5 bases). This CDR3 contains 15 residues. Trimming pared 3 bases from V and 0 bases from J, leaving 12 bases between. Germline V CDR1 and CDR2: DFQATT, SNEGSKA (reference sequence).

The chain employs TRBV24-1 and TRBJ2-5, with TRBD2 matching 8 bases. CDR3 length: 16 residues. Germline V gene data show CDR1 as KGHDR and CDR2 as SFDVKD. Unmatched junction bases numbered 3, after V lost 0 bases and J lost 1 base. The CDR3, as DNA: TGTGCCACCAGTGATTTGGTAGCGGGGTCCCAAGAGACCCAGTACTTC. It is translated as CATSDLVAGSQETQYF.

This clonotype appeared many times. The chain uses TRBV7-2 and TRBJ2-7; D is undetermined. The CDR3 covers 13 residues. The germline gives CDR1 SGHTA, CDR2 FQGNSA. V dropped 3 bases and J dropped 6 bases, with 12 bases sitting between them. Here the CDR3 DNA reads TGTGCCAGCAGCTTGCAGGCGTCGGGCGAGCAGTACTTC. This translates into CASSLQASGEQYF.

This clonotype came up a few times. CDR3 in DNA: TGTGCCAGCAGCTTCCTACAGGGTACCGGGGCCAACGTCCTGACTTTC. As protein: CASSFLQGTGANVLTF. This sequence joins TRBV7-2 and TRBJ2-6; a weak D match, TRBD1 (6 bases). Germline-derived CDR1 and CDR2 are SGHTA and FQGNSA. CDR3 size: 16 residues. Trimming pared 3 bases from V and 4 bases from J, leaving 13 bases between.

This clonotype was recorded many times. The V call is TRBV12-3 or TRBV12-4, the J call TRBJ2-5; maybe TRBD2 (6 bases). V was trimmed by 6 bases and J by 2 bases, leaving 10 bases between them. The CDR3 spans 13 residues. The DNA of the CDR3 is TGTGCCAGCAGCCGGGGGTCTCAAGAGACCCAGTACTTC. Translating it yields CASSRGSQETQYF.

There are a few counts of this clonotype. The V gene is TRBV29-1, the J gene TRBJ1-2; TRBD1 is a possible D gene (6 bases). Between the trimmed V and J ends, which lost 5 bases and 4 bases, there was a span of 11 bases. The germline V gene encodes CDR1 SQVTM and CDR2 ANQGSEA. The CDR3 sequence is 12 residues long. DNA of the CDR3: TGCAGCGTTACCGGGACAAGCTATGGCTACACCTTC. Its protein is CSVTGTSYGYTF.

V usage is TRBV12-3 or TRBV12-4 and J usage is TRBJ2-7; 8 bases fit TRBD1. The V and J ends lost 6 bases and 3 bases, in that order; junction bases with no gene match: 7. The CDR3 runs to 14 residues. CDR3 protein: CASRSDRGYYEQYF. CDR3 bases: TGTGCCAGCAGATCTGACAGGGGATACTACGAGCAGTACTTC.

The chain joins TRBV6-1 to TRBJ2-7, with 11 nucleotides matching TRBD1. The CDR3 is 12 amino acids. Losses at the gene ends were 11 bases for V and 7 bases for J; bases not matched to a gene: 7. Looked up from germline, CDR1 is MNHNS and CDR2 is SASEGT. As DNA, the CDR3 is TGTGCCGGCGGACAGGGGGCTCGGGAGCAGTACTTC. Translating it yields CAGGQGAREQYF.

This clonotype was picked up a small number of times. The CDR3 DNA sequence: TGTGCCAGCAGTTTGTCTACAGGGCACACAGATACGCAGTATTTT. Translation gives CASSLSTGHTDTQYF. The V and J genes are TRBV27 and TRBJ2-3, with a tentative D call TRBD1 (6 bases). This CDR3 region has 15 residues. Between the trimmed V and J ends, which lost 3 bases and 2 bases, there was a span of 12 bases. The germline V gene encodes CDR1 MNHEY and CDR2 SMNVEV (reference sequence).

The rearrangement joins TRBV14 to TRBJ2-7; D uncertain. V lost 0 bases and J 2 bases, leaving 11 bases between the germline ends. Germline CDR1 and CDR2: SGHDN and FVKESK. CDR3 length equals 15 residues. CDR3 coding DNA: TGTGCCAGCAGCCAAGACGGGCGACGCCCCTACGAGCAGTACTTC. This gives the protein CASSQDGRRPYEQYF.

This clonotype has ten or more counts. The chain recombines TRBV7-2 with TRBJ1-3; weak D call: TRBD1 (6 bases). V lost 5 bases to trimming and J lost 0 bases, with 11 bases between them. Germline CDR1 is SGHTA and CDR2 is FQGNSA. The CDR3 spans 15 residues. The CDR3 DNA follows: TGTGCCAGCAGCCCCGGGACAAACTCTGGAAACACCATATATTTT. As protein: CASSPGTNSGNTIYF.

This clonotype has ten or more counts. This sequence joins TRBV20-1 and TRBJ2-4; possibly TRBD2 for D (5 bases). The germline CDR1 and CDR2 sequences are DFQATT and SNEGSKA (reference sequence). Trimming removed 5 bases from V and 0 bases from J, with 17 bases in between. The CDR3 contains 16 residues. This CDR3 reads CSAAPTWELAKNIQYF. In DNA form, the CDR3 reads TGCAGTGCTGCTCCGACTTGGGAGCTAGCCAAAAACATTCAGTACTTC.

J is TRBJ1-5 and V is TRBV6-1, with unresolved D. CDR1 is MNHNS and CDR2 is SASEGT in the germline V gene. The CDR3 spans 12 residues. V lost 0 bases, J lost 5 bases, and 2 bases lay in between. Here the CDR3 reads CASSEAYQPQHF. The CDR3 DNA follows: TGTGCCAGCAGTGAAGCTTATCAGCCCCAGCATTTT.

This clonotype was detected only a few times. V is TRBV20-1 and J is TRBJ2-7, with 9 bases fitting TRBD1. Germline loops: CDR1 DFQATT, CDR2 SNEGSKA (reference sequence). V was clipped by 2 bases and J by 5 bases; unmatched bases: 7. CDR3 size: 14 residues. The CDR3 protein is CSARFRTGANEQYF. In DNA form, the CDR3 reads TGCAGTGCTAGATTCAGGACAGGGGCGAACGAGCAGTACTTC.

Ten or more counts support this clonotype. CDR3 amino acids: CASCIAGGFNEQFF. The CDR3 DNA sequence: TGTGCCAGCTGTATAGCGGGGGGATTCAATGAGCAGTTCTTC. The chain uses TRBV12-3 or TRBV12-4 and TRBJ2-1; 10 nucleotides line up with TRBD2. The CDR3 consists of 14 residues. The V segment lost 8 bases and the J segment 6 bases; nucleotides outside the gene matches: 7.

This clonotype has at least ten counts. The chain links TRBV4-3 to TRBJ1-4; perhaps TRBD1 as D (6 bases). V lost 8 bases, J lost 8 bases, and 18 bases lay in between. Germline CDR1 reads LGHNA; CDR2 reads YSLEER. The CDR3 consists of 14 residues. The chain's CDR3 is CASGLGQGNEKLFF. DNA of the CDR3: TGCGCCAGCGGCCTAGGGCAGGGGAACGAAAAACTGTTTTTT.

This chain links TRBV6-2 or TRBV6-3 with TRBJ2-1, with D tentatively TRBD2 (6 bases). V lost 5 bases and J 6 bases, leaving 14 bases between the germline ends. CDR1 and CDR2 (germline): MNHEY, SVGEGT. The CDR3 contains 14 residues. CDR3 residues: CASSPRLVSNEQFF. The CDR3 DNA follows: TGTGCCAGCAGTCCTAGACTAGTCTCCAATGAGCAGTTCTTC.

The chain has TRBV4-3 and TRBJ2-6; no clear D. The CDR3 extends over 18 amino acids. Trimming stripped 4 bases from V and 1 base from J, with 17 bases between. Germline lookup yields CDR1 LGHNA and CDR2 YSLEER. The CDR3, as DNA: TGCGCCAGCAGCCTTACAGTGCCCGTTTCGTCTGGGGCCAACGTCCTGACTTTC. Translation: CASSLTVPVSSGANVLTF.

The V gene is TRBV2, the J gene TRBJ2-7; the D gene could be TRBD1 or TRBD2 (5 bases each). The V gene lost 3 bases and the J gene lost 2 bases, with 14 bases spanning the gap. The CDR3 is 15 amino acids. CDR1 SNHLY and CDR2 FYNNEI come from the germline V gene. The CDR3 DNA is TGTGCCAGCAGTGAGGGGCCGGGGTCAGCCTACGAGCAGTACTTC. Translating gives CASSEGPGSAYEQYF.

This clonotype has more than one count but fewer than ten. V and J are TRBV6-1 and TRBJ2-3; no clear D gene. V lost 7 bases and J lost 4, with 18 bases in between. The CDR3 consists of 15 residues. Germline loops: CDR1 MNHNS, CDR2 SASEGT. CDR3 region: CASNKGESKADTQYF. As DNA, the CDR3 is TGTGCCAGCAATAAGGGCGAAAGTAAAGCAGATACGCAGTATTTT.

This clonotype was seen more than once but under ten times. The J gene is TRBJ2-7, the V gene TRBV3-1, with 7 bases fitting TRBD1. The CDR3 runs to 15 residues. The trim removed 4 bases at V and 3 bases at J, leaving 9 bases unmatched. Germline V gene lookup returns CDR1 LGHDT and CDR2 YNNKEL (reference sequence). In nucleotides, the CDR3 is TGTGCCAGCAGCCCTCAGGACAGGAATCACTACGAGCAGTACTTC. The encoded protein is CASSPQDRNHYEQYF.

The V call is TRBV12-3 or TRBV12-4, the J call TRBJ2-2; TRBD2 matches at 10 bases. V was clipped by 7 bases and J by 4 bases; unmatched bases: 12. This CDR3 is built from 17 residues. CDR3 DNA sequence: TGTGCCAGCATTTTTCTTAGCGGGAGGCAGGTCACCGGGGAGCTGTTTTTT. Its translation is CASIFLSGRQVTGELFF.

This clonotype was observed a handful of times. The chain combines TRBV6-2 or TRBV6-3 with TRBJ2-1; TRBD1 agrees at 7 bases. The CDR3 runs 14 residues. In germline, CDR1 is MNHEY, CDR2 SVGEGT. With 2 bases clipped from V and 7 bases from J, the junction kept 5 bases outside the gene matches. The CDR3 sequence is CASSYKAGGNEQFF. CDR3 nucleotides: TGTGCCAGCAGTTACAAGGCAGGGGGAAATGAGCAGTTCTTC.